This T cell receptor beta chain was retrieved from a study of technical replicates of blood from several donors. Sequencing used immunoSEQ multiplex PCR; TCRdb keeps in-frame clones, though not all of them. The repertoire consists of about 63,000 clones, with 85% to 90% occurring once and the leading ten covering roughly 5%. CDR3 length: 12 residues. From germline, CDR1 is LNHDA and CDR2 SQIVND (reference sequence). The sequenced material came from PBMCs. This clonotype was obtained from a human donor in good health. Some clones in this sample may be carry-over from other donors' samples. The chain employs TRBV19 and TRBJ1-3; a weak D match, TRBD1 (6 bases). The CDR3 loop is CASRGSGNTIYF. The CDR3 bases are TGTGCTTCCAGGGGTTCTGGAAACACCATATATTTT.